Presented here are 24 T cell receptor beta chains from one specimen sequenced in a study of blood T cell repertoires in COVID-19. This table comes from immunoSEQ multiplex PCR, and its TCRdb copy is limited to in-frame clones, with some not included. The sample shows 56,000 or so clones, under 90% of them seen only once. Input material: peripheral blood. These receptors were collected from a human donor in a cohort sampled during active COVID-19.

This clone came up a few times. The J gene is TRBJ2-7, the V gene TRBV19, with D perhaps matching TRBD2 (6 bases). Germline-derived CDR1 and CDR2 are LNHDA and SQIVND (reference sequence). CDR3 length: 15 residues. V was trimmed by 2 bases and J by 2 bases, leaving 13 bases between them. CDR3 DNA sequence: TGTGCCAGTAGTATACCATCGGCGGGGACCTACGAGCAGTACTTC. Its translation is CASSIPSAGTYEQYF. Filled out from reference TRBV19 and TRBJ2-7, the complete variable domain reads DGGITQSPKYLFRKEGQNVTLSCEQNLNHDAMYWYRQDPGQGLRLIYYSQIVNDFQKGDIAEGYSVSREKKESFPLTVTSAQKNPTAFYLCASSIPSAGTYEQYFGPGTRLTVT.

The gene calls are TRBV28 and TRBJ2-5; no reliable D call. Germline CDR1 reads MDHEN; CDR2 reads SYDVKM. This CDR3 region has 12 residues. Trimming removed 5 bases from V and 5 bases from J, with 9 bases in between. CDR3 sequence: CASSGATETQYF. The CDR3 DNA sequence: TGTGCCAGCAGTGGAGCCACGGAGACCCAGTACTTC. The variable domain in full, with the rest retrieved from reference TRBV28 and TRBJ2-5, is DVKVTQSSRYLVKRTGEKVFLECVQDMDHENMFWYRQDPGLGLRLIYFSYDVKMKEKGDIPEGYSVSREKKERFSLILESASTNQTSMYLCASSGATETQYFGPGTRLLVL.

The chain links TRBV7-2 to TRBJ2-3; TRBD1 agrees at 8 bases. The germline CDR1 and CDR2 sequences are SGHTA and FQGNSA. The ends lost 5 bases at V and 1 base at J; junction bases unmatched: 8. The CDR3 spans 16 residues. DNA for the CDR3: TGTGCCAGCAGCCCTAGGACAGGGATGGGCACAGATACGCAGTATTTT. It translates to CASSPRTGMGTDTQYF.

V is TRBV5-5 and J is TRBJ1-2, with D unresolved. Per the germline V gene, CDR1 is SGHKS and CDR2 is YYEKEE (reference sequence). CDR3 length: 15 residues. Trimming cost V 0 bases and J 2 bases, with 11 bases left between them. In nucleotides, the CDR3 is TGTGCCAGCAGCTTGGCTAGCAGCAGGAACTATGGCTACACCTTC. Translating it yields CASSLASSRNYGYTF.

In DNA form, the CDR3 reads TGTGCCAGCAGTCGCCGGGACAGCCCCTACGAGCAGTACTTC. Translating it yields CASSRRDSPYEQYF. The chain has TRBV25-1 and TRBJ2-7, with 7 nucleotides matching TRBD1. V lost 5 bases and J lost 2; bases outside the gene matches: 6. This CDR3 contains 14 residues. Germline assignment: CDR1 MGHDK and CDR2 SYGVNS.

The chain links TRBV5-6 to TRBJ2-7; 9 nucleotides agree with TRBD1. The J segment lost 4 bases and the V segment lost 6 bases, leaving 11 bases of the junction unmatched. The germline gives CDR1 SGHDT, CDR2 YYEEEE. The CDR3 is 15 amino acids. The CDR3, as DNA: TGTGCCAGCACCTCTATGTCGACAGGGGGATACGAGCAGTACTTC. It codes for CASTSMSTGGYEQYF.

The chain is built from TRBV27 and TRBJ2-7; TRBD1 matches at 10 bases. The CDR3 is 14 amino acids. V trimming: 6 bases; J trimming: 6 bases; junction bases outside the gene matches: 8. The germline gives CDR1 MNHEY, CDR2 SMNVEV (reference sequence). The DNA for the CDR3 is TGTGCCAGCAGATCAGACAGGGGGCGAGGCGAGCAGTACTTC. This sequence encodes CASRSDRGRGEQYF.

The chain employs TRBV7-9 and TRBJ1-4; possible D gene TRBD1, 6 bases. CDR1 SEHNR and CDR2 FQNEAQ come from the germline V gene (reference sequence). The CDR3 is 16 residues long. Trimming cost V 1 base and J 0 bases, with 9 bases left between them. The DNA of the CDR3 is TGTGCCAGCAGCTTAGACAGGGCGGCAACTAATGAAAAACTGTTTTTT. This encodes CASSLDRAATNEKLFF.

The rearrangement links TRBV11-2 to TRBJ2-7; 9 nucleotides line up with TRBD1. Trimming removed 5 bases from V and 2 bases from J; junction bases left unmatched: 7. From germline, CDR1 is SGHAT and CDR2 FQNNGV. This CDR3 is 15 amino acids long. CDR3 sequence: CASSPPGQGTYEQYF. CDR3 coding DNA: TGTGCCAGCAGCCCCCCGGGACAGGGTACCTACGAGCAGTACTTC.

This clone was recorded only once. The chain uses TRBV5-1 and TRBJ1-4, with 7 nucleotides matching TRBD1. CDR3 length: 15 amino acids. CDR1 and CDR2 from the germline V gene are SGHRS and YFSETQ. With V trimmed by 4 bases and J by 4 bases, 7 bases remained unmatched. CDR3: CASSTADRRNEKLFF. The CDR3 DNA follows: TGCGCCAGCAGCACCGCGGACAGGCGTAATGAAAAACTGTTTTTT. Looking up the rest from reference TRBV5-1 and TRBJ1-4 gives the full variable domain: KAGVTQTPRYLIKTRGQQVTLSCSPISGHRSVSWYQQTPGQGLQFLFEYFSETQRNKGNFPGRFSGRQFSNSRSEMNVSTLELGDSALYLCASSTADRRNEKLFFGSGTQLSVL.

The gene calls are TRBV7-2 and TRBJ2-1; 7 positions match TRBD1. CDR1 SGHTA and CDR2 FQGNSA come from the germline V gene. The CDR3 is made up of 13 amino acids. With V trimmed by 9 bases and J by 6 bases, 8 bases remained unmatched. CDR3 region: CASQTDRANEQFF. The CDR3 nucleotides are TGTGCCAGTCAAACAGACAGGGCCAATGAGCAGTTCTTC.

The V gene is TRBV5-5, the J gene TRBJ1-6, with D possibly matching TRBD1 (6 bases). CDR1 is SGHKS, CDR2 YYEKEE, per germline (reference sequence). This CDR3 contains 16 residues. V was cut by 4 bases and J by 7 bases, with 18 bases left in between. The CDR3 DNA reads as TGTGCCAGCAGCATTGGCAGGGGTGGTTACAATTCACCCCTCCACTTT. This encodes CASSIGRGGYNSPLHF. The complete variable domain, with remaining parts taken from reference TRBV5-5 and TRBJ1-6, reads DAGVTQSPTHLIKTRGQQVTLRCSPISGHKSVSWYQQVLGQGPQFIFQYYEKEERGRGNFPDRFSARQFPNYSSELNVNALLLGDSALYLCASSIGRGGYNSPLHFGNGTRLTVT.

Relative to its sample, this clone is medium-sized. This chain connects TRBV27 to TRBJ2-2; the match to TRBD1 covers 8 bases. The length of the CDR3 is 15 residues. J lost 4 bases, V lost 6 bases, and 7 bases had no gene match. Germline V gene lookup returns CDR1 MNHEY and CDR2 SMNVEV (reference sequence). The CDR3 region has the DNA TGTGCCAGCAGCGGGACAGGAACGTCCACCGGGGAGCTGTTTTTT. Protein sequence: CASSGTGTSTGELFF.

The CDR3 sequence is CASSITGTGDSPLHF. CDR3 bases: TGCGCCAGCAGCATCACCGGGACAGGGGATTCACCCCTCCACTTT. The chain uses TRBV5-1 and TRBJ1-6; 10 bases match TRBD1. Germline lookup yields CDR1 SGHRS and CDR2 YFSETQ. The CDR3 extends over 15 amino acids. J gave up 8 bases and V 4 bases, and 6 bases lay outside the gene matches. Drawing the rest from reference TRBV5-1 and TRBJ1-6, the complete variable domain is KAGVTQTPRYLIKTRGQQVTLSCSPISGHRSVSWYQQTPGQGLQFLFEYFSETQRNKGNFPGRFSGRQFSNSRSEMNVSTLELGDSALYLCASSITGTGDSPLHFGNGTRLTVT.

The CDR3 reads CASSPMEGRETQYF. DNA of the CDR3: TGTGCCAGCTCACCAATGGAGGGCCGGGAGACCCAGTACTTC. This chain uses TRBV18 with TRBJ2-5, with a tentative D call TRBD2 (6 bases). CDR1 is KGHSH, CDR2 LQKENI, per germline. This CDR3 spans 14 amino acids. Trimming cost V 2 bases and J 5 bases, with 12 bases left between them. The full variable domain, with the rest looked up from reference TRBV18 and TRBJ2-5, is NAGVMQNPRHLVRRRGQEARLRCSPMKGHSHVYWYRQLPEEGLKFMVYLQKENIIDESGMPKERFSAEFPKEGPSILRIQQVVRGDSAAYFCASSPMEGRETQYFGPGTRLLVL.

This chain links TRBV5-4 with TRBJ2-4; TRBD2 might be the D (7 bases). The V end lost 2 bases, the J end lost 5 bases, and 11 bases lay between the germline ends. The CDR3 covers 14 residues. The V gene's germline CDR1 is SGHNT and CDR2 YYREEE (reference sequence). CDR3 region: CASSLGGVENIQYF. The DNA of the CDR3 is TGTGCCAGCAGCTTAGGGGGGGTCGAAAACATTCAGTACTTC.

The gene calls are TRBV6-5 and TRBJ1-2; D perhaps matches TRBD1 (5 bases). V dropped 8 bases and J dropped 8 bases, with 18 bases sitting between them. The CDR3 length is 13 residues. Germline values: CDR1 MNHEY, CDR2 SVGAGI. The CDR3 is CASPRGTLKGYTF. The DNA of the CDR3 is TGTGCCAGCCCTAGGGGAACTTTAAAGGGCTACACCTTC.

This sequence joins TRBV28 and TRBJ1-5, with TRBD1 identical over 10 bases. V lost 4 bases to trimming and J lost 5 bases; unmatched junction nucleotides: 5. In germline, CDR1 is MDHEN, CDR2 SYDVKM. The CDR3 spans 15 residues. CDR3 in amino acids: CASSSTGGRDQPQHF. CDR3 nucleotides: TGTGCCAGCAGTTCGACAGGGGGCAGGGATCAGCCCCAGCATTTT.

The chain links TRBV6-5 to TRBJ2-7; 7 positions agree with TRBD1. This CDR3 is 13 amino acids long. V lost 6 bases and J lost 3; bases outside the gene matches: 5. Looked up from germline, CDR1 is MNHEY and CDR2 is SVGAGI. Here the CDR3 DNA reads TGTGCCAGCAGCGAGGGACAGCACTACGAGCAGTACTTC. Its protein product is CASSEGQHYEQYF.

The V and J genes are TRBV10-2 and TRBJ2-2; TRBD1 might be the D (5 bases). This CDR3 is built from 15 residues. Germline-derived CDR1 and CDR2 are WSHSY and SAAADI. Trimming removed 3 bases at V and 7 bases at J, with 15 bases between. In DNA, the CDR3 is TGCGCCAGCAGTGAAACGGTGGGGCGGAGCGGGGAGCTGTTTTTT. Amino acid sequence: CASSETVGRSGELFF.

CDR3 sequence reads: CASSPSPGLAGQETQYF. The CDR3 region has the DNA TGTGCCAGCAGCCCTAGCCCGGGACTAGCGGGACAAGAGACCCAGTACTTC. The V call is TRBV11-2, the J call TRBJ2-5, with 13 bases matching TRBD2. V gave up 5 bases and J gave up 2 bases; unmatched junction bases: 8. Germline lookup yields CDR1 SGHAT and CDR2 FQNNGV. The CDR3 loop spans 17 amino acids.

V usage is TRBV19 and J usage is TRBJ2-5; weak D call: TRBD2 (6 bases). The J call could be wrong; TRBJ2-7 is a better fit for the DNA end. The germline gives CDR1 LNHDA, CDR2 SQIVND (reference sequence). The CDR3 sequence is 11 residues long. CDR3 nucleotide sequence: TGTGCCAGTAAGGGACTTTACGAGCAGTACTTC. Translating it yields CASKGLYEQYF.

The chain recombines TRBV18 with TRBJ1-2, with 8 bases lining up with TRBD1. Per the germline V gene, CDR1 is KGHSH and CDR2 is LQKENI. Unmatched junction bases numbered 7, after V lost 6 bases and J lost 4 bases. The CDR3 is 14 amino acids. In DNA form, the CDR3 reads TGTGCCAGCTCGTCCGGGACAGGACCCTATGGCTACACCTTC. Encoded protein: CASSSGTGPYGYTF.

The chain has TRBV2 and TRBJ2-1, with 7 bases aligning to TRBD2. The junction had 15 bases not matched to a gene; V was cut back by 7 bases and J by 3 bases. Looked up from germline, CDR1 is SNHLY and CDR2 is FYNNEI. The CDR3 runs to 17 residues. DNA of the CDR3: TGTGCCAGCACCTCGAGGGGAGGGCTAGGACTCTACAATGAGCAGTTCTTC. Translating it yields CASTSRGGLGLYNEQFF. The full variable domain, in which reference TRBV2 and TRBJ2-1 provide the parts outside the CDR3, is EPEVTQTPSHQVTQMGQEVILRCVPISNHLYFYWYRQILGQKVEFLVSFYNNEISEKSEIFDDQFSVERPDGSNFTLKIRSTKLEDSAMYFCASTSRGGLGLYNEQFFGPGTRLTVL.